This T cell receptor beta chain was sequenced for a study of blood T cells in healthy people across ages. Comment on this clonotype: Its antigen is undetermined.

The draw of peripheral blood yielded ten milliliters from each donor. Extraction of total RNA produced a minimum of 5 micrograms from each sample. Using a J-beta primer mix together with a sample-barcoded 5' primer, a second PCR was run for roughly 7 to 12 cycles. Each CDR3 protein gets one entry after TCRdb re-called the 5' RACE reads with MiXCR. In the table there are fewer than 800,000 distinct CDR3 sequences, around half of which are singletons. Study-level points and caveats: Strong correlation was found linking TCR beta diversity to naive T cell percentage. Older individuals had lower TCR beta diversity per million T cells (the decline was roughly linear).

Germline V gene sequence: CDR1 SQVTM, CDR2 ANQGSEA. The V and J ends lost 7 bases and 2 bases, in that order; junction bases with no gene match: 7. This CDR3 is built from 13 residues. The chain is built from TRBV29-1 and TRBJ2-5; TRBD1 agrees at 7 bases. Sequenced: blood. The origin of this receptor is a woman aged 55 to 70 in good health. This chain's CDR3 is CSALRGLQETQYF. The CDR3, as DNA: TGCAGCGCCTTAAGGGGGCTGCAAGAGACCCAGTACTTC.